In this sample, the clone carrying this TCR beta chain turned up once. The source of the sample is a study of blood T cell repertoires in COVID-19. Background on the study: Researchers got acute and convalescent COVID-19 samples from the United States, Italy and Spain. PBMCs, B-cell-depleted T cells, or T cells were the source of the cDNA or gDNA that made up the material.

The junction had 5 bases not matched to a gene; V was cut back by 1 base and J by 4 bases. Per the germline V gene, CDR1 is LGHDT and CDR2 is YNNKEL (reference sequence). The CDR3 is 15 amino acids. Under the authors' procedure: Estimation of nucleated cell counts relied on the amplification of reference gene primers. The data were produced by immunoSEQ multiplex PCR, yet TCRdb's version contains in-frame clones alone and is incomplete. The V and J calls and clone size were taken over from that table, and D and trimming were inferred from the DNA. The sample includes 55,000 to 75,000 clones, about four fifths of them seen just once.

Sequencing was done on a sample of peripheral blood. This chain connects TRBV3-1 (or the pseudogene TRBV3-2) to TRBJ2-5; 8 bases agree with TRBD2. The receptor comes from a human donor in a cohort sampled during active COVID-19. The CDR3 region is CASSQVPSGLETQYF. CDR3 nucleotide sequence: TGTGCCAGCAGCCAAGTTCCTAGCGGGTTAGAGACCCAGTACTTC.